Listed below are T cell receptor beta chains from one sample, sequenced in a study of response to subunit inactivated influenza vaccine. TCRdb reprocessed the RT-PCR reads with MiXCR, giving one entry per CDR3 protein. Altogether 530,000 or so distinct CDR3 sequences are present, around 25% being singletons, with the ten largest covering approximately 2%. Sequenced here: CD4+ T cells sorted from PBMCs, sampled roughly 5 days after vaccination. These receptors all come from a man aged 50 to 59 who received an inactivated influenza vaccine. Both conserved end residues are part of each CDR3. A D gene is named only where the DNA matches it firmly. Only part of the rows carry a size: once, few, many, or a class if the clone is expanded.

CDR3 DNA: TGTGCCAGCAGAAGCCTCCGGACAATGCGACTCACAGATACGCAGTATTTT
CDR3 protein: CASRSLRTMRLTDTQYF
clone size: -
D gene: -
V gene: TRBV6-1
J gene: TRBJ2-3

CDR3 DNA: TGTGCCACCAGCAGAGATAACTTTGGGCTATGGAGTTACAATAGCAATCAGCCCCAGCATTTT
CDR3 protein: CATSRDNFGLWSYNSNQPQHF
clone size: few
D gene: -
V gene: TRBV15
J gene: TRBJ1-5

CDR3 DNA: TGTGCCAGCAGCCGTAGCGGGGTGATTGAGACCCAGTACTTC
CDR3 protein: CASSRSGVIETQYF
clone size: few
D gene: TRBD2
V gene: TRBV5-5
J gene: TRBJ2-5

CDR3 DNA: TGTGCCAGCATTCAAGTGGGGGTATACGAGCAGTACTTC
CDR3 protein: CASIQVGVYEQYF
clone size: few
D gene: -
V gene: TRBV21-1
J gene: TRBJ2-7

CDR3 DNA: TGTGCCAGCAGTGTAGAGCGGAAAGGGGTTCAGTACTTC
CDR3 protein: CASSVERKGVQYF
clone size: -
D gene: -
V gene: TRBV2
J gene: TRBJ2-7

CDR3 DNA: TGTGCCAGCAGCTTAGGCACCCTGGGCTCCTACAATGAGCAGTTCTTC
CDR3 protein: CASSLGTLGSYNEQFF
clone size: -
D gene: -
V gene: TRBV7-6
J gene: TRBJ2-1

CDR3 DNA: TGTGCCAGCAGTTTAGAAGGTCAGCTCGGGGAGCAGTACTTC
CDR3 protein: CASSLEGQLGEQYF
clone size: few
D gene: -
V gene: TRBV12-3/TRBV12-4
J gene: TRBJ2-7

CDR3 DNA: TGCGCCAGCAGCTTGCTTGGTTCGGGGAAAGGAACAGATACGCAGTATTTT
CDR3 protein: CASSLLGSGKGTDTQYF
clone size: -
D gene: -
V gene: TRBV5-1
J gene: TRBJ2-3

CDR3 DNA: TGTGCCAGCAGCTCCGCCCGGCTAGCCACCCAAGAGACCCAGTACTTC
CDR3 protein: CASSSARLATQETQYF
clone size: few
D gene: -
V gene: TRBV7-2
J gene: TRBJ2-5

CDR3 DNA: TGCAGCGTTGGACAGGACCAGAGCTCCTACAATGAGCAGTTCTTC
CDR3 protein: CSVGQDQSSYNEQFF
clone size: few
D gene: -
V gene: TRBV29-1
J gene: TRBJ2-1

CDR3 DNA: TGTGCCAGCAGCTTAGCGGTCAGCCCGCAAGAGACCCAGTACTTC
CDR3 protein: CASSLAVSPQETQYF
clone size: many
D gene: -
V gene: TRBV7-2
J gene: TRBJ2-5

CDR3 DNA: TGTGCCAGCGGGCTGCGAGAGACCCAGTACTTC
CDR3 protein: CASGLRETQYF
clone size: few
D gene: -
V gene: TRBV6-2/TRBV6-3
J gene: TRBJ2-5

CDR3 DNA: TGTGCCAGCAGTTCTTCAGCCTATCAGCCCCAGCATTTT
CDR3 protein: CASSSSAYQPQHF
clone size: -
D gene: -
V gene: TRBV6-5
J gene: TRBJ1-5

CDR3 DNA: TGTGCCAGCAGTCCTAGCGGGGGTGGAAACATTCAGTACTTC
CDR3 protein: CASSPSGGGNIQYF
clone size: -
D gene: TRBD2
V gene: TRBV12-3/TRBV12-4
J gene: TRBJ2-4

CDR3 DNA: TGTGCCAGCAGCGTAGGGATGTCAGGGGAGCTGTTTTTT
CDR3 protein: CASSVGMSGELFF
clone size: -
D gene: -
V gene: TRBV9
J gene: TRBJ2-2

CDR3 DNA: TGTGCCAGCAGCCAAGGTCCACAGTCCGAAGCTTTCTTT
CDR3 protein: CASSQGPQSEAFF
clone size: few
D gene: -
V gene: TRBV3-1
J gene: TRBJ1-1

CDR3 DNA: TGCGCCAGCAGGAGACAGGGTAGAGCCTACGAGCAGTACTTC
CDR3 protein: CASRRQGRAYEQYF
clone size: few
D gene: TRBD1
V gene: TRBV5-1
J gene: TRBJ2-7

CDR3 DNA: TGCGCCAGCAGCCAACAGGGGGCGATTAATGAAAAACTGTTTTTT
CDR3 protein: CASSQQGAINEKLFF
clone size: once
D gene: TRBD1
V gene: TRBV4-3
J gene: TRBJ1-4

CDR3 DNA: TGTGCCAGCAGTTACGGGACAGGGATTAGTTCACCCCTCCACTTT
CDR3 protein: CASSYGTGISSPLHF
clone size: -
D gene: TRBD1
V gene: TRBV6-5
J gene: TRBJ1-6

CDR3 DNA: TGTGCCAGCAGCTCCTACGGCCTCCAAGAGACCCAGTACTTC
CDR3 protein: CASSSYGLQETQYF
clone size: -
D gene: -
V gene: TRBV11-2
J gene: TRBJ2-5

CDR3 DNA: TGCAGCGTTAAAGCGGGACAGTACAATGAGCAGTTCTTC
CDR3 protein: CSVKAGQYNEQFF
clone size: -
D gene: -
V gene: TRBV29-1
J gene: TRBJ2-1

CDR3 DNA: TGTGCCAGCAGCTTCCTGGCAGGGTTGATCTACAATGAGCAGTTCTTC
CDR3 protein: CASSFLAGLIYNEQFF
clone size: few
D gene: -
V gene: TRBV7-9
J gene: TRBJ2-1

CDR3 DNA: TGTGCCACCAGCGGCGGGAGGGCTCGTCCCAGCACAGATACGCAGTATTTT
CDR3 protein: CATSGGRARPSTDTQYF
clone size: few
D gene: TRBD2
V gene: TRBV15
J gene: TRBJ2-3

CDR3 DNA: TGTGCCAGCAGGACAGACTCGTACGAGCAGTACTTC
CDR3 protein: CASRTDSYEQYF
clone size: -
D gene: -
V gene: TRBV6-2/TRBV6-3
J gene: TRBJ2-7

CDR3 DNA: TGCAGCGTTGACCGGGGAGGGGCCGGGGAGCTGTTTTTT
CDR3 protein: CSVDRGGAGELFF
clone size: many
D gene: TRBD2
V gene: TRBV29-1
J gene: TRBJ2-2

CDR3 DNA: TGTGCCAGCAGCTTGGGCTGGGACCAGCCCCAGCATTTT
CDR3 protein: CASSLGWDQPQHF
clone size: few
D gene: -
V gene: TRBV7-9
J gene: TRBJ1-5

CDR3 DNA: TGCGCCAGCAGCCCAGAACTACAGGGCTCCTACGAGCAGTACTTC
CDR3 protein: CASSPELQGSYEQYF
clone size: -
D gene: -
V gene: TRBV5-1
J gene: TRBJ2-7

CDR3 DNA: TGTGCCAGCAGCACCGGGGGGGCGTCAGATACGCAGTATTTT
CDR3 protein: CASSTGGASDTQYF
clone size: -
D gene: TRBD2
V gene: TRBV5-5
J gene: TRBJ2-3

CDR3 DNA: TGTGCCAGCAGCTTAGTACGTCAGCGGGGGAAAGAGACCCAGTACTTC
CDR3 protein: CASSLVRQRGKETQYF
clone size: -
D gene: TRBD2
V gene: TRBV7-2
J gene: TRBJ2-5

CDR3 DNA: TGTGCCAGCAGTTACAAAGGGGCCCATAGTGAAAAACTGTTTTTT
CDR3 protein: CASSYKGAHSEKLFF
clone size: few
D gene: -
V gene: TRBV6-5
J gene: TRBJ1-4

CDR3 DNA: TGTGCCAGCAGGGGGACAGGGGGGGGTCAGCCCCAGCATTTT
CDR3 protein: CASRGTGGGQPQHF
clone size: few
D gene: TRBD1
V gene: TRBV12-3/TRBV12-4
J gene: TRBJ1-5

CDR3 DNA: TGTGCCAGCAGAGGGAGAACGGGAGGGGAAAAACTGTTTTTT
CDR3 protein: CASRGRTGGEKLFF
clone size: -
D gene: -
V gene: TRBV12-3/TRBV12-4
J gene: TRBJ1-4

CDR3 DNA: TGCAGTGCTAGTCACCAAGGCGGGACTAGCTTCAATGAGCAGTTCTTC
CDR3 protein: CSASHQGGTSFNEQFF
clone size: -
D gene: TRBD2
V gene: TRBV20-1
J gene: TRBJ2-1

CDR3 DNA: TGCGCCAGCAGACACGAGACCACCACCGGGGAGCTGTTTTTT
CDR3 protein: CASRHETTTGELFF
clone size: -
D gene: -
V gene: TRBV10-1
J gene: TRBJ2-2